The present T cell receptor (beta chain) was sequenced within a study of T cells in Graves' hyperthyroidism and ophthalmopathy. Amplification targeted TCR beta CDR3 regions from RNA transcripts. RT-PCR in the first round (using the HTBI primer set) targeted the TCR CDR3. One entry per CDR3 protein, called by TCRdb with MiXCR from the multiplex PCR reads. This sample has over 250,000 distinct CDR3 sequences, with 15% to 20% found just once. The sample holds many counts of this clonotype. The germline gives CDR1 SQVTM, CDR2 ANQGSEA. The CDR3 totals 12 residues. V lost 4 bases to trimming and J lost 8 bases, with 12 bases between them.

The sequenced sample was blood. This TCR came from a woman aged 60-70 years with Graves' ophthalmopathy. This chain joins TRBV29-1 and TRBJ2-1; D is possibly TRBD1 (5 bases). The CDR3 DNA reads TGCAGCGTTGGACGGCAGGGCTATGAGCAGTTCTTC. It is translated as CSVGRQGYEQFF.